The clone carrying this T cell receptor beta chain occurred many times. From RNA transcripts, TCR beta CDR3 regions were amplified. A set of HTBI primers served as the primers for a first-round RT-PCR of the TCR CDR3. TCRdb passed the multiplex PCR reads through MiXCR, listing each CDR3 protein once. Of 550,000 to 650,000 distinct CDR3 sequences listed, around 15% are singletons. V dropped 5 bases and J dropped 5 bases, with 16 bases sitting between them. CDR1 and CDR2 (germline): DFQATT, SNEGSKA (reference sequence). The CDR3 totals 14 residues. The sample comes from a study of T cells in Graves' hyperthyroidism and ophthalmopathy. Hyperthyroidism patients were newly diagnosed, had disease duration under 2 months, and were aged 18 to 65 years.

The TCR originated in a woman in her thirties or forties with Graves' hyperthyroidism. The chain joins TRBV20-1 to TRBJ2-1; tentatively, D is TRBD2 (6 bases). The source material was blood. The CDR3 reads CSAALGSGNNEQFF. The DNA for the CDR3 is TGCAGTGCTGCCCTCGGTAGCGGAAACAATGAGCAGTTCTTC.